This T cell receptor (beta chain) was captured by sequencing in a study of technical replicates of blood from a handful of donors. The repertoire was sequenced with immunoSEQ multiplex PCR; TCRdb's copy has only in-frame clones and lacks some. The sample includes approximately 94,000 clones, 90% to 97% of them seen just once. The clonotype originates from a human donor in good health. Sequencing was done on a sample of T cells isolated from PBMCs.

The CDR3 sequence: CASSFNSINNEQFF. CDR3 bases: TGTGCCAGCAGTTTCAACTCGATTAACAATGAGCAGTTCTTC. V gene TRBV27 combines with J gene TRBJ2-1; D uncertain. CDR3 length equals 14 residues. Trimming shortened V by 3 bases and J by 5 bases, and 11 bases separated the two germline ends. Germline lookup yields CDR1 MNHEY and CDR2 SMNVEV (reference sequence).